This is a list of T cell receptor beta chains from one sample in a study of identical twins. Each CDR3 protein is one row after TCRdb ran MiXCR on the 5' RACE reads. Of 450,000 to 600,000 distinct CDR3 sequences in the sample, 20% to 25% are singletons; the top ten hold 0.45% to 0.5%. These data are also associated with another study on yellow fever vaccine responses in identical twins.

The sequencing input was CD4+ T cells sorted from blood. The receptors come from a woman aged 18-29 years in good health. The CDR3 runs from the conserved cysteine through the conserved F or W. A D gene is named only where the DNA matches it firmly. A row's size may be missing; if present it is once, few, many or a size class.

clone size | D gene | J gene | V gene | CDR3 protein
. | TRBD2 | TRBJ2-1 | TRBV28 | CASSLSAGGPSYEQFF
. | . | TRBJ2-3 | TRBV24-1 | CATSDFGTLGSPARADTQYF
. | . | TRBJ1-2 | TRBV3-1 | CASSQWGQDYGDTF
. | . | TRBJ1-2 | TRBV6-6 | CASSPDGYGYTF
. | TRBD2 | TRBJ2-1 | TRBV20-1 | CCATSSGRLSSYNEQFF
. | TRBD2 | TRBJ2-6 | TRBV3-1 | CASSQDGGMQTGANVLTF
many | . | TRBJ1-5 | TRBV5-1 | CASSKEGMDQPQHF
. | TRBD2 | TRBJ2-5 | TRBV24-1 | CATSDPGLAGTQYF
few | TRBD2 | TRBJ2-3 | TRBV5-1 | CASSLAGGSGATDTQYF
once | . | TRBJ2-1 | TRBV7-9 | CASSRGTDEQFF
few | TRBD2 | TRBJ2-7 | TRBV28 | CASSLQAGVSHEQYF
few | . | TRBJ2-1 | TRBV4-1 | CASSPRSVVNEQFF
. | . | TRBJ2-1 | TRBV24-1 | CATTRGPQLEQFF
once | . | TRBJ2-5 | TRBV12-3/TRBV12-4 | CATSHPQRALGETQYF
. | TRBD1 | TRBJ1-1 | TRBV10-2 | CASETGGGVGNTEAFF
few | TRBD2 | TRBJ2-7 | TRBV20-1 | CSAHRGGTSGTYEQYF
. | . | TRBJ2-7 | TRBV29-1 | CSVRDGGDYEQYF
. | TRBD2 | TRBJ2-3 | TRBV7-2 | CASSLALAADTQYF
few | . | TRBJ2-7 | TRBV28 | CASSLGPTPYEQYF
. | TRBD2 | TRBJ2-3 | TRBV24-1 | CATSDFLREGSDTQYF